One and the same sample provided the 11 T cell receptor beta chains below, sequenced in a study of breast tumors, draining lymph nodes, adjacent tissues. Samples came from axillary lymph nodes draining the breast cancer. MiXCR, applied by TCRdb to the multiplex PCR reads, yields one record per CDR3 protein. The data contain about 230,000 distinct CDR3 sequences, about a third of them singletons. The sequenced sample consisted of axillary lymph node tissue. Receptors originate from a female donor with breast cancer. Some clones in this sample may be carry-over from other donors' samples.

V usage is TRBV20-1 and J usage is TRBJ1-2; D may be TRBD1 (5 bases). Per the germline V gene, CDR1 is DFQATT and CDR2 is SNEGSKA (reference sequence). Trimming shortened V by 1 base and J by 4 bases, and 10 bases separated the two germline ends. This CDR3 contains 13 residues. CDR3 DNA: TGCAGTGCTAGAGCGGGGACCCCCTATGGCTACACCTTC. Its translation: CSARAGTPYGYTF.

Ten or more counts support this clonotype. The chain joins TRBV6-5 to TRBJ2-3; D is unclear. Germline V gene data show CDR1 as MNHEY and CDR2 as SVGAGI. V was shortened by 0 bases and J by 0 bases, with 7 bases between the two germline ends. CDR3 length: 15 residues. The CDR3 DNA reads TGTGCCAGCAGTTACTCCTACGGTAGCACAGATACGCAGTATTTT. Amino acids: CASSYSYGSTDTQYF.

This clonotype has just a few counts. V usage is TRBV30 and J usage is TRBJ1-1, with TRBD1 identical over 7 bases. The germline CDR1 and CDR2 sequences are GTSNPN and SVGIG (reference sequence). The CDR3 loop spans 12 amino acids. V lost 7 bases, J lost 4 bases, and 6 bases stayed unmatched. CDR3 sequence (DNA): TGTGCCTCCCGCAGGGGGAGCACTGAAGCTTTCTTT. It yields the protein CASRRGSTEAFF.

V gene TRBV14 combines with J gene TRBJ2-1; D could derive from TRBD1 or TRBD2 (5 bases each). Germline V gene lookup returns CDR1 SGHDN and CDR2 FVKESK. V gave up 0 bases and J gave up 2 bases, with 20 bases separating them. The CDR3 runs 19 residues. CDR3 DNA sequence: TGTGCCAGCAGCCAAGAAACAAGGCAGGCCTGGGACCCCTACAATGAGCAGTTCTTC. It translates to CASSQETRQAWDPYNEQFF.

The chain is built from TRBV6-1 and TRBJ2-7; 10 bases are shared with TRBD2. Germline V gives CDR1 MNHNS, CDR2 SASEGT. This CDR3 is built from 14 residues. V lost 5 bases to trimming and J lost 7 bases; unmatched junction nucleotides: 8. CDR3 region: CASSHTSGKGEQYF. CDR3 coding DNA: TGTGCCAGCAGTCATACTAGCGGGAAGGGGGAGCAGTACTTC.

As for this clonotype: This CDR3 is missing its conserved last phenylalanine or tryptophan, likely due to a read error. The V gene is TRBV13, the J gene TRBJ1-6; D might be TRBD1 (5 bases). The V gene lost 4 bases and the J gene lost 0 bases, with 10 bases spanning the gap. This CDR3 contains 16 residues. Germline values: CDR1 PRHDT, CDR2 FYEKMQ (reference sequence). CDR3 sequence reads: CASSSTGGSYNSPLHS. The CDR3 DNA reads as TGTGCCAGCAGCTCGACGGGGGGCTCCTATAATTCACCCCTCCACTCT.

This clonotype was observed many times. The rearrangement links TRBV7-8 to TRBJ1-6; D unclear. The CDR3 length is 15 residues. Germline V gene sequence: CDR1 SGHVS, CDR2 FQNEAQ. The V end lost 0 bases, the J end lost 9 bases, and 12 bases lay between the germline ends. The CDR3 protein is CASSLARHGVSPLHF. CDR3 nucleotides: TGTGCCAGCAGCTTAGCGCGACACGGGGTTTCACCCCTCCACTTT.

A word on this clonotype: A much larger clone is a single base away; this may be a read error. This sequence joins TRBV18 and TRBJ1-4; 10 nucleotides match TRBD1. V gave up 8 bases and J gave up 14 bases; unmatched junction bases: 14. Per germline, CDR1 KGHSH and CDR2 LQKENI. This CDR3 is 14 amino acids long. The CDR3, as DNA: TGTGCCAGCCCAGTAACCGGGACAGGGGATTTTCTGTTTTTT. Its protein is CASPVTGTGDFLFF.

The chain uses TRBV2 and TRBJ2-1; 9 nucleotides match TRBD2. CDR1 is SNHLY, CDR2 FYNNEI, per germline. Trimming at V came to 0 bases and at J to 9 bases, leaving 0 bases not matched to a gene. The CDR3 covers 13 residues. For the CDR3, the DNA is TGTGCCAGCAGTGAAGCAGCGGGAGGTGAGCAGTTCTTC. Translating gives CASSEAAGGEQFF. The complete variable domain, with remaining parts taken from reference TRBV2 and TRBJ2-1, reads EPEVTQTPSHQVTQMGQEVILRCVPISNHLYFYWYRQILGQKVEFLVSFYNNEISEKSEIFDDQFSVERPDGSNFTLKIRSTKLEDSAMYFCASSEAAGGEQFFGPGTRLTVL.

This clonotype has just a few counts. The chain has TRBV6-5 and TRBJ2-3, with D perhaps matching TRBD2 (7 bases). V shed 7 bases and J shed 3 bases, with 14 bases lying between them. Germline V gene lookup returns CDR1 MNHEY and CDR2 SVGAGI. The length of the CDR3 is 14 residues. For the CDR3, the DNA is TGTGCCAGCACACCGCGGGGGCATACAGATACGCAGTATTTT. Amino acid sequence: CASTPRGHTDTQYF.

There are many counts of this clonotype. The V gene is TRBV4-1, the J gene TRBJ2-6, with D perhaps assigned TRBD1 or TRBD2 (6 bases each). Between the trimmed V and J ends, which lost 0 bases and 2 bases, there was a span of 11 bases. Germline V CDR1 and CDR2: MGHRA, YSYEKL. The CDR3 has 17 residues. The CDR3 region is CASSQEWGAAGANVLTF. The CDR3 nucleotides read TGCGCCAGCAGCCAAGAATGGGGGGCAGCTGGGGCCAACGTCCTGACTTTC.